Described below is a single T cell receptor beta chain sequence and its context. Its antigen remains unknown. These data come from a study of early stage breast cancer tumors. Study background: The ER+/PR+/HER2- tumors included eight ductal and a few lobular carcinomas. Study-wide findings and caveats: In about 90% of the 16 patients, blood comparison separated tumor from normal breast. Commonly generated sequences made up most enriched TCRB sequences shared between patients.

The length of the CDR3 is 15 residues. With 4 bases clipped from V and 6 bases from J, the junction kept 4 bases outside the gene matches. In germline, CDR1 is LNHDA, CDR2 SQIVND (reference sequence). TCRdb's table, derived via immunoSEQ multiplex PCR, lists solely in-frame clones and lacks some. The sample lists about 7,900 clones, approximately 60% seen once, with roughly 7% in the top ten. The chain carries TRBV19 and TRBJ1-4, with 11 bases aligning to TRBD1. This clonotype originated in a person between 70 and 80 years old with breast cancer. Sequencing was carried out using breast tumor tissue. The CDR3 DNA sequence: TGTGCCAGTAGTACGGGACAGGGGGTACATGAAAAACTGTTTTTT. Its translation is CASSTGQGVHEKLFF.